Shown below are 9 T cell receptor beta chains from a single sample sequenced in a study of patients and donors after allogeneic stem cell transplantation. TCRdb re-called the RT-PCR reads with MiXCR, one entry per CDR3 protein. This table has some 200,000 distinct CDR3 sequences, less than 45% appearing once. The sample comprised blood, either unsorted or a sorted T cell fraction (not recorded which). These receptors all stem from a human donor who was either an allogeneic HSCT recipient or a stem cell or donor lymphocyte infusion donor (not recorded which). It is not recorded whose cells these are; they may come from a transplant donor.

V usage is TRBV7-9 and J usage is TRBJ2-7; 8 bases line up with TRBD2. This CDR3 is built from 20 residues. Trimming removed 0 bases from V and 3 bases from J; junction bases left unmatched: 19. Germline CDR1 reads SEHNR; CDR2 reads FQNEAQ (reference sequence). CDR3 in amino acids: CASSLAASLSGSIGIYEQYF. As DNA, the CDR3 is TGTGCCAGCAGCTTAGCGGCTTCGTTGAGCGGGAGCATTGGAATCTACGAGCAGTACTTC.

This clonotype was observed a single time. Here the CDR3 reads CASSLAPSTGELFF. The CDR3 coding sequence is TGCGCCAGCAGCTTGGCCCCGAGCACCGGGGAGCTGTTTTTT. The chain has TRBV5-1 and TRBJ2-2, with D hard to call. Germline assignment: CDR1 SGHRS and CDR2 YFSETQ. V was pared by 0 bases and J by 4 bases, with 7 bases between. CDR3 length: 14 residues.

The V and J genes are TRBV4-3 and TRBJ2-1, with 11 nucleotides matching TRBD1. Germline values: CDR1 LGHNA, CDR2 YSLEER. This CDR3 has 16 amino acids. Trimming took 1 base from V and 6 from J; bases not matched to a gene: 5. Here the CDR3 DNA reads TGCGCCAGCAGCCAAGCCGGGACAGGGGGATTCAATGAGCAGTTCTTC. It specifies CASSQAGTGGFNEQFF.

The chain uses TRBV10-3 and TRBJ2-7; no firm D call. CDR1 is ENHRY, CDR2 SYGVKD, per germline. The V and J ends lost 7 bases and 3 bases respectively, with 13 bases between them. CDR3 length: 13 residues. The CDR3 protein is CAIKRNIFYEQYF. In DNA, the CDR3 is TGTGCCATCAAGAGGAATATTTTCTACGAGCAGTACTTC.

The chain couples TRBV12-3 or TRBV12-4 to TRBJ1-2; D is undetermined. The CDR3 is 12 amino acids. Trimming took 8 bases from V and 7 from J, leaving 14 bases between them. The CDR3 loop reads CASGYPVAGYTF. Written as DNA, the CDR3 is TGTGCCAGCGGGTACCCTGTCGCTGGCTACACCTTC.

The J gene is TRBJ2-1, the V gene TRBV5-1, with TRBD1 as a possible D gene (6 bases). The CDR3 is 14 amino acids. V was clipped by 2 bases and J by 4 bases, with 10 bases between them. Germline assignment: CDR1 SGHRS and CDR2 YFSETQ. The CDR3, as DNA: TGCGCCAGCAGCTTACAGGGAACGTACAATGAGCAGTTCTTC. Its protein product is CASSLQGTYNEQFF.

The chain employs TRBV7-7 and TRBJ1-4; D may be TRBD1 (5 bases). The CDR3 totals 14 residues. Germline assignment: CDR1 SSHAT and CDR2 FNYEAQ (reference sequence). The V end lost 1 base, the J end lost 5 bases, and 8 bases lay between the germline ends. The CDR3: CASSLGGFNEKLFF. CDR3 bases: TGTGCCAGCAGCTTAGGGGGGTTCAATGAAAAACTGTTTTTT.

Only a few counts were recorded for this clonotype. The chain has TRBV4-3 and TRBJ2-1; 8 nucleotides agree with TRBD2. CDR3 length: 18 residues. Losses at the gene ends were 0 bases for V and 8 bases for J; bases not matched to a gene: 15. Germline V gives CDR1 LGHNA, CDR2 YSLEER. CDR3 residues: CASSQEPRVAGRLHEQFF. The CDR3 DNA is TGCGCCAGCAGCCAAGAACCCCGAGTAGCGGGAAGACTCCATGAGCAGTTCTTC.

V usage is TRBV4-3 and J usage is TRBJ1-2; no reliable D call. Germline CDR1 is LGHNA and CDR2 is YSLEER. The CDR3 consists of 16 residues. The V and J ends lost 0 bases and 2 bases respectively, with 13 bases between them. The CDR3 DNA follows: TGCGCCAGCAGCCAAGAAACGGGCCCCTTCAACTATGGCTACACCTTC. Its translation: CASSQETGPFNYGYTF.